The 14 T cell receptor beta chains reported below all come from one sample, sequenced in a study of human T cells and chemical hapten exposure (dated by TCRdb to about 2021). The method was RACE. TCRdb lists the instrument as NextSeq 500. The public reads were quality trimmed at Q25 with fastp and then assembled into clones with MiXCR by TCRdb, keeping productive beta chains. All rows with the same CDR3 protein become a single entry with the most common DNA and genes. This sample has under 50,000 distinct CDR3 sequences in its table, and 9.5% of those were observed once. 20% to 30% of the sample is held by the ten biggest clonotypes. This specimen's time point label, interpreted: patch test 3, about 24 weeks after DPC sensitization. The meaning of the sample's treatment or condition label: therapeutic diphenylcyclopropenone sensitization with weekly scalp DPC. Unfractionated whole blood was collected in Tempus Blood RNA tubes, and total RNA was extracted from that blood.

The sample in question was whole blood, obtained in connection with sensitization to the hapten diphenylcyclopropenone (DPC). Receptors were obtained from a man aged 50 to 60 with alopecia areata. Some clones in this sample may be carry-over from other donors' samples.

This clonotype appeared many times. The chain couples TRBV28 to TRBJ2-7; TRBD1 might be the D (6 bases). Deletions cut 1 base from V and 5 bases from J, with 12 bases between. This CDR3 region has 14 residues. Germline V CDR1 and CDR2: MDHEN, SYDVKM. CDR3 in amino acids: CASSLSTHRDEQYF. Here the CDR3 DNA reads TGTGCCAGCAGTTTATCCACCCACAGGGACGAGCAGTACTTC. The full variable domain, in which reference TRBV28 and TRBJ2-7 provide the parts outside the CDR3, is DVKVTQSSRYLVKRTGEKVFLECVQDMDHENMFWYRQDPGLGLRLIYFSYDVKMKEKGDIPEGYSVSREKKERFSLILESASTNQTSMYLCASSLSTHRDEQYFGPGTRLTVT.

This clonotype was observed many times. V usage is TRBV6-5 and J usage is TRBJ2-1; D gene unclear. The V gene's germline CDR1 is MNHEY and CDR2 SVGAGI. The CDR3 runs to 15 residues. The V end lost 3 bases, the J end lost 0 bases, and 9 bases lay between the germline ends. CDR3 amino acids: CASSYRASSYNEQFF. The CDR3 DNA sequence: TGTGCCAGCAGTTATCGGGCCAGCTCCTACAATGAGCAGTTCTTC.

This clonotype was detected many times. This rearrangement joins TRBV3-1 to TRBJ2-1; D not resolved. The CDR3 consists of 12 residues. Per the germline V gene, CDR1 is LGHDT and CDR2 is YNNKEL (reference sequence). V was pared by 0 bases and J by 7 bases, with 4 bases between. CDR3 sequence reads: CASSQEGNEQFF. In DNA, the CDR3 is TGTGCCAGCAGCCAAGAGGGAAATGAGCAGTTCTTC.

This clonotype has only a few counts. V gene TRBV6-2 or TRBV6-3 combines with J gene TRBJ2-1; 8 bases map to TRBD2. Germline lookup yields CDR1 MNHEY and CDR2 SVGEGT. The CDR3 contains 15 residues. The trim removed 9 bases at V and 3 bases at J, leaving 10 bases unmatched. The CDR3 region has the DNA TGTGCCAGGGCAGGGAGACTAGCGTTCTACAATGAGCAGTTCTTC. Residues: CARAGRLAFYNEQFF.

Regarding this clonotype: A clone one base away is much larger, so this may be a read error. The rearrangement uses TRBV4-3 and TRBJ1-1; D is unclear. CDR1 LGHNA and CDR2 YSLEER come from the germline V gene. The V gene lost 3 bases and the J gene lost 5 bases, with 10 bases spanning the gap. CDR3 length: 13 amino acids. CDR3 sequence reads: CASSHEAETEAFF. CDR3 nucleotide sequence: TGCGCCAGCAGCCATGAGGCCGAGACTGAAGCTTTCTTT.

This clonotype has a count of ten or more. The chain carries TRBV20-1 and TRBJ1-2; D perhaps matches TRBD1 (6 bases). CDR1 DFQATT and CDR2 SNEGSKA come from the germline V gene (reference sequence). The V gene lost 6 bases and the J gene lost 1 base, with 15 bases spanning the gap. CDR3 length equals 14 residues. CDR3 nucleotide sequence: TGCAGTGCACCGGACAGCCGGAGTAACTATGGCTACACCTTC. Its translation is CSAPDSRSNYGYTF.

In its sample, this clonotype was seen a few times. The chain links TRBV29-1 to TRBJ2-5; D could derive from TRBD1 or TRBD2 (5 bases each). The CDR3 totals 13 residues. Trimming took 4 bases from V and 5 from J, leaving 14 bases between them. CDR1 SQVTM and CDR2 ANQGSEA come from the germline V gene. The CDR3 region has the DNA TGCAGCGTTGGAGGGGTTGATGGGGAGACCCAGTACTTC. Its protein product is CSVGGVDGETQYF.

The chain combines TRBV7-2 with TRBJ2-7; TRBD2 agrees at 9 bases. CDR3 length equals 17 residues. With 0 bases clipped from V and 7 bases from J, the junction kept 13 bases outside the gene matches. Germline assignment: CDR1 SGHTA and CDR2 FQGNSA. The CDR3 region is CASSLAYTSGRLREQYF. The CDR3 nucleotides read TGTGCCAGCAGCTTAGCGTATACTAGCGGGCGTCTTCGGGAGCAGTACTTC.

The chain has TRBV27 and TRBJ2-1; no reliable D call. The CDR3 is made up of 14 amino acids. Germline CDR1 MNHEY, CDR2 SMNVEV (reference sequence). Trimming shortened V by 2 bases and J by 6 bases, and 11 bases separated the two germline ends. The DNA of the CDR3 is TGTGCCAGCAGTTTACTAGGATGGGGCAATGAGCAGTTCTTC. Encoded protein: CASSLLGWGNEQFF.

Remarks on this clonotype: Given a much more abundant clone one base away, this may be a read error. This chain joins TRBV7-8 and TRBJ2-3; maybe TRBD2 (5 bases). Germline CDR1 is SGHVS and CDR2 is FQNEAQ. V lost 8 bases and J 4 bases, leaving 19 bases between the germline ends. CDR3 length: 15 amino acids. The CDR3 protein is CASEQNEGSADTQYF. The DNA for the CDR3 is TGTGCCAGCGAACAGAACGAGGGCTCGGCAGATACGCAGTATTTT.

The J gene is TRBJ1-4, the V gene TRBV29-1, with D uncertain. The CDR3 is made up of 12 amino acids. In germline, CDR1 is SQVTM, CDR2 ANQGSEA. Deletions cut 4 bases from V and 6 bases from J, with 9 bases between. In nucleotides, the CDR3 is TGCAGCGTTGTACGAGACGATGAAAAACTGTTTTTT. It translates to CSVVRDDEKLFF.

This clonotype was counted many times. This chain links TRBV4-2 with TRBJ2-5, with 12 positions matching TRBD2. The CDR3 spans 17 residues. V dropped 1 base and J dropped 4; count of bases not matched to a gene: 7. CDR1 LGHNA and CDR2 YNFKEQ come from the germline V gene. The CDR3 protein is CASSQVSSGRAAETQYF. For the CDR3, the DNA is TGTGCCAGCAGCCAAGTCTCTAGCGGGAGGGCCGCAGAGACCCAGTACTTC.

The genes are TRBV3-1 and TRBJ2-3; 7 nucleotides match TRBD1. The CDR3 extends over 15 amino acids. Germline V gene data show CDR1 as LGHDT and CDR2 as YNNKEL (reference sequence). V shed 4 bases, J shed 4 bases, and the junction held 8 bases outside the gene matches. As DNA, the CDR3 is TGTGCCAGCAGCCGCCAGGGACAGAGGGCAGATACGCAGTATTTT. Translated, it gives CASSRQGQRADTQYF.

The rearrangement uses TRBV5-1 and TRBJ2-1; D not resolved. From germline, CDR1 is SGHRS and CDR2 YFSETQ. V dropped 3 bases and J dropped 7 bases, with 14 bases sitting between them. The CDR3 loop spans 14 amino acids. The CDR3 loop is CASSWRRKENEQFF. In DNA, the CDR3 is TGCGCCAGCAGCTGGCGAAGAAAGGAGAATGAGCAGTTCTTC.